The 30 T cell receptor beta chains presented below share a single source sample, sequenced in a study of OX40 agonist ivuxolimab in advanced cancers. Produced via immunoSEQ multiplex PCR; TCRdb's table is partial and in-frame only. The sample yields just over 30,000 clones, roughly 86% seen once. The input for sequencing was CD4+ or CD8+ T cells sorted from blood, taken in a trial of the OX40 agonist ivuxolimab. The source of these receptors is an adult with an advanced solid tumor such as melanoma, head and neck, liver or kidney cancer.

The V and J genes are TRBV20-1 and TRBJ2-5; D is perhaps TRBD2 (6 bases). This CDR3 region has 11 residues. The V end lost 4 bases, the J end lost 5 bases, and 8 bases lay between the germline ends. The germline CDR1 and CDR2 sequences are DFQATT and SNEGSKA (reference sequence). The chain's CDR3 is CSATGSETQYF. DNA of the CDR3: TGCAGTGCTACCGGGAGTGAGACCCAGTACTTC.

This rearrangement joins TRBV6-1 to TRBJ2-1; 7 nucleotides match TRBD1. Germline values: CDR1 MNHNS, CDR2 SASEGT. This CDR3 contains 15 residues. The trim removed 6 bases at V and 7 bases at J, leaving 12 bases unmatched. Here the CDR3 reads CASSEGTAVRNEQFF. The DNA for the CDR3 is TGTGCCAGCAGCGAGGGGACAGCAGTCCGGAATGAGCAGTTCTTC.

The chain recombines TRBV6-5 with TRBJ1-2; D is ambiguous. Between the trimmed V and J ends, which lost 3 bases and 0 bases, there was a span of 5 bases. CDR3 length: 13 residues. Germline CDR1 is MNHEY and CDR2 is SVGAGI. The CDR3, as DNA: TGTGCCAGCAGTTATTTGGCTAACTATGGCTACACCTTC. Protein: CASSYLANYGYTF.

The CDR3 sequence is CASSFVSNTDTQYF. The CDR3 DNA reads as TGTGCCAGCAGCTTTGTGAGTAACACAGATACGCAGTATTTT. The J gene is TRBJ2-3, the V gene TRBV7-9; D gene unclear. Germline CDR1 SEHNR, CDR2 FQNEAQ (reference sequence). This CDR3 has 14 residues. V lost 3 bases, J lost 2 bases, and 9 bases lay in between. The full variable domain, its missing parts supplied by reference TRBV7-9 and TRBJ2-3, is DTGVSQNPRHKITKRGQNVTFRCDPISEHNRLYWYRQTLGQGPEFLTYFQNEAQLEKSRLLSDRFSAERPKGSFSTLEIQRTEQGDSAMYLCASSFVSNTDTQYFGPGTRLTVL.

This chain links TRBV10-3 with TRBJ1-3; D is ambiguous. CDR3 size: 11 residues. Germline V gene sequence: CDR1 ENHRY, CDR2 SYGVKD. Trimming removed 3 bases from V and 4 bases from J, with 1 base in between. The CDR3 coding sequence is TGTGCCATCAGTGAAGGAAACACCATATATTTT. Translation gives CAISEGNTIYF.

This clone showed up just a few times. The chain links TRBV19 to TRBJ2-1; 11 nucleotides line up with TRBD2. After removal of 7 bases from V and 7 bases from J, the junction contained 9 bases not matched to a gene. CDR3 length: 15 amino acids. Germline V gene data show CDR1 as LNHDA and CDR2 as SQIVND (reference sequence). This CDR3 is CASTSGTSGGNEQFF. In DNA form, the CDR3 reads TGTGCCAGTACCTCCGGGACTAGCGGAGGGAATGAGCAGTTCTTC.

The chain carries TRBV6-5 and TRBJ1-5; the D gene is possibly TRBD1 (5 bases). The CDR3 extends over 12 amino acids. The V end was cut by 5 bases, the J end by 5 bases, with 7 bases between. CDR1 is MNHEY, CDR2 SVGAGI, per germline. The CDR3 region is CASSRGDQPQHF. CDR3 coding DNA: TGTGCCAGCAGTCGGGGGGATCAGCCCCAGCATTTT.

This chain uses TRBV2 with TRBJ2-7; 11 nucleotides align to TRBD2. Germline V gives CDR1 SNHLY, CDR2 FYNNEI. Unmatched junction bases numbered 3, after V lost 10 bases and J lost 4 bases. The CDR3 covers 12 residues. CDR3 amino acids: CATRTSGYEQYF. In nucleotides, the CDR3 is TGTGCCACCAGGACTAGCGGGTACGAGCAGTACTTC.

The rearrangement joins TRBV7-2 to TRBJ1-3, with unresolved D. This CDR3 has 15 amino acids. Trimming left V 4 bases short and J 4 bases short, with 14 bases between. The germline gives CDR1 SGHTA, CDR2 FQGNSA. The CDR3 DNA sequence: TGTGCCAGCAGCTCCACCGTGGGCGCGGGAAACACCATATATTTT. It encodes CASSSTVGAGNTIYF.

V usage is TRBV7-2 and J usage is TRBJ2-1, with 9 bases matching TRBD2. The J segment lost 6 bases and the V segment lost 0 bases, leaving 3 bases of the junction unmatched. The CDR3 is 15 residues long. CDR1 and CDR2 (germline): SGHTA, FQGNSA. In DNA form, the CDR3 reads TGTGCCAGCAGCTTAGCTGCTAGCGGGACCAATGAGCAGTTCTTC. Its protein product is CASSLAASGTNEQFF.

The chain is built from TRBV11-2 and TRBJ2-7, with no clear D. V was pared by 3 bases and J by 7 bases, with 16 bases between. The CDR3 extends over 14 amino acids. Germline V gene lookup returns CDR1 SGHAT and CDR2 FQNNGV. This CDR3 is CASSFSGNTREQYF. CDR3 in DNA: TGTGCCAGCAGCTTTTCGGGCAATACTCGAGAGCAGTACTTC.

The chain couples TRBV11-2 to TRBJ2-6; D may match TRBD1 or TRBD2 (5 bases each). Trimming pared 5 bases from V and 0 bases from J, leaving 11 bases between. CDR3 length: 16 amino acids. Germline loops: CDR1 SGHAT, CDR2 FQNNGV. This CDR3 is CASSGDGHSGANVLTF. The CDR3 DNA follows: TGTGCCAGCAGCGGGGACGGTCACTCTGGGGCCAACGTCCTGACTTTC.

In its sample, this clone ranks as medium-sized. The chain combines TRBV28 with TRBJ1-2; D is uncertain. Trimming stripped 7 bases from V and 8 bases from J, with 17 bases between. Germline V lookup: CDR1 MDHEN, CDR2 SYDVKM. This CDR3 is built from 13 residues. CDR3 sequence (DNA): TGTGCCAGCAAGGTAGATGCTAAATTAGGCTACACCTTC. Its translation is CASKVDAKLGYTF.

V gene TRBV19 combines with J gene TRBJ2-4, with D perhaps TRBD1 (5 bases). The germline gives CDR1 LNHDA, CDR2 SQIVND (reference sequence). The CDR3 is 14 amino acids. V shed 6 bases and J shed 0 bases, with 9 bases lying between them. CDR3 loop: CASSDRLAKNIQYF. DNA for the CDR3: TGTGCCAGTAGCGACAGATTAGCCAAAAACATTCAGTACTTC. Using reference TRBV19 and TRBJ2-4 for the parts outside the CDR3, the full variable domain is DGGITQSPKYLFRKEGQNVTLSCEQNLNHDAMYWYRQDPGQGLRLIYYSQIVNDFQKGDIAEGYSVSREKKESFPLTVTSAQKNPTAFYLCASSDRLAKNIQYFGAGTRLSVL.

This clone came up once. V and J are TRBV4-2 and TRBJ2-1, with TRBD2 matching over 9 bases. V lost 0 bases and J lost 7; bases outside the gene matches: 10. Germline CDR1 is LGHNA and CDR2 is YNFKEQ. CDR3 length equals 17 residues. The CDR3 region has the DNA TGTGCCAGCAGCCAAGATCAGAGGACTAGCGTGGGGAATGAGCAGTTCTTC. It specifies CASSQDQRTSVGNEQFF.

This sequence joins TRBV7-2 and TRBJ2-5; TRBD1 is a possible D gene (5 bases). The CDR3 runs to 15 residues. The germline V and J ends were trimmed by 5 bases and 7 bases, with 20 bases remaining between them. Germline lookup yields CDR1 SGHTA and CDR2 FQGNSA. The CDR3 reads CASSPMAQVGGTQYF. The CDR3 DNA reads as TGTGCCAGCAGCCCCATGGCACAGGTGGGTGGGACCCAGTACTTC.

V usage is TRBV11-2 and J usage is TRBJ2-1, with D possibly matching TRBD1 (6 bases). V shed 5 bases and J shed 1 base, with 12 bases lying between them. The CDR3 contains 15 residues. Germline V gene data show CDR1 as SGHAT and CDR2 as FQNNGV. The CDR3 loop is CASSLGRGSYNEQFF. CDR3 in DNA: TGTGCCAGCAGCCTTGGAAGGGGGTCCTACAATGAGCAGTTCTTC.

The chain employs TRBV28 and TRBJ2-5, with D perhaps TRBD2 (6 bases). Trimming removed 10 bases from V and 2 bases from J, with 17 bases in between. Germline V gene data show CDR1 as MDHEN and CDR2 as SYDVKM. The CDR3 is 14 residues long. In nucleotides, the CDR3 is TGTGCCATCGATGCGGGGACTTTACAAGAGACCCAGTACTTC. Encoded protein: CAIDAGTLQETQYF.

The rearrangement joins TRBV7-9 to TRBJ2-2; 14 bases line up with TRBD2. V was clipped by 0 bases and J by 4 bases; unmatched bases: 4. CDR1 and CDR2 from the germline V gene are SEHNR and FQNEAQ (reference sequence). This CDR3 contains 18 residues. CDR3 sequence (DNA): TGTGCCAGCAGCTTAGCGGGACTAGCGGGAGTAGGCACCGGGGAGCTGTTTTTT. Protein: CASSLAGLAGVGTGELFF.

J is TRBJ2-1 and V is TRBV28; 10 bases are a match to TRBD2. The CDR3 consists of 15 residues. The V and J ends lost 4 bases and 9 bases, in that order; junction bases with no gene match: 9. CDR1 MDHEN and CDR2 SYDVKM come from the germline V gene. The CDR3 spells CASSSPAGGQGEQFF. DNA for the CDR3: TGTGCCAGCAGTTCCCCAGCGGGAGGGCAGGGTGAGCAGTTCTTC.

The chain employs TRBV11-2 and TRBJ2-3, with D perhaps TRBD1 (6 bases). Per germline, CDR1 SGHAT and CDR2 FQNNGV. The V end was cut by 5 bases, the J end by 1 base, with 16 bases between. The CDR3 runs to 16 residues. The CDR3 loop is CASSIHRDLGTDTQYF. For the CDR3, the DNA is TGTGCCAGCAGCATTCACAGGGACCTAGGCACAGATACGCAGTATTTT.

This sequence joins TRBV28 and TRBJ2-1; tentative D call: TRBD1 (5 bases). With 3 bases removed from V and 4 bases from J, the gap between germline ends came to 13 bases. The CDR3 is made up of 15 amino acids. Germline V gene lookup returns CDR1 MDHEN and CDR2 SYDVKM. The CDR3 protein is CASSFTAAGYNEQFF. CDR3 bases: TGTGCCAGCAGTTTTACGGCCGCAGGGTACAATGAGCAGTTCTTC.

This clone was detected once. This sequence joins TRBV15 and TRBJ2-7; tentatively, D is TRBD1 or TRBD2 (5 bases each). The V end was cut by 1 base, the J end by 3 bases, with 13 bases between. This CDR3 is 15 amino acids long. Germline V gives CDR1 LNHNV, CDR2 YYDKDF (reference sequence). CDR3 region: CATSRGRGGVYEQYF. DNA of the CDR3: TGTGCCACCAGCAGAGGGCGTGGGGGAGTCTACGAGCAGTACTTC. Together with reference TRBV15 and TRBJ2-7, the CDR3 gives the full variable domain: DAMVIQNPRYQVTQFGKPVTLSCSQTLNHNVMYWYQQKSSQAPKLLFHYYDKDFNNEADTPDNFQSRRPNTSFCFLDIRSPGLGDTAMYLCATSRGRGGVYEQYFGPGTRLTVT.

The rearrangement uses TRBV7-9 and TRBJ1-1; D is unresolved. V was cut by 4 bases and J by 4 bases, with 13 bases left in between. The CDR3 has 14 amino acids. The germline V gene has CDR1 SEHNR and CDR2 FQNEAQ (reference sequence). The CDR3: CASSSMLASTEAFF. In DNA form, the CDR3 reads TGTGCCAGCAGCTCGATGTTAGCGAGCACTGAAGCTTTCTTT.

The chain links TRBV6-6 to TRBJ1-6; TRBD1 agrees at 8 bases. V was clipped by 4 bases and J by 14 bases; unmatched bases: 16. The CDR3 length is 16 residues. CDR1 and CDR2 from the germline V gene are MNHNY and SVGAGI (reference sequence). CDR3 in DNA: TGTGCCAGCAGTTGGGGGACAGGAGGCCTCAGCTCGTCCCTCCACTTT. Translation gives CASSWGTGGLSSSLHF.

This rearrangement joins TRBV5-1 to TRBJ2-1; 8 positions agree with TRBD1. V shed 3 bases, J shed 7 bases, and the junction held 12 bases outside the gene matches. This CDR3 comprises 16 residues. The V gene's germline CDR1 is SGHRS and CDR2 YFSETQ. For the CDR3, the DNA is TGCGCCAGCAGCTGGTTAGGACAGGGTCTGGTGAATGAGCAGTTCTTC. It translates to CASSWLGQGLVNEQFF.

The chain combines TRBV19 with TRBJ2-7; a weak D match, TRBD1 (5 bases). Deletions cut 5 bases from V and 5 bases from J, with 16 bases between. CDR3 length: 14 residues. The germline gives CDR1 LNHDA, CDR2 SQIVND (reference sequence). The CDR3 DNA reads TGTGCCAGTAGTTCGGACACGAAGGAGCACGAGCAGTACTTC. Residues: CASSSDTKEHEQYF.

The CDR3 here is CASSRPWQHEQYF. The CDR3 bases are TGTGCCAGCAGCCGCCCGTGGCAGCACGAGCAGTACTTC. The chain joins TRBV28 to TRBJ2-7, with D hard to call. V was cut by 6 bases and J by 5 bases, with 14 bases left in between. The CDR3 length is 13 residues. CDR1 is MDHEN and CDR2 is SYDVKM in the germline V gene.

The rearrangement uses TRBV7-9 and TRBJ1-4, with a possible D match to TRBD1 (5 bases). Germline lookup yields CDR1 SEHNR and CDR2 FQNEAQ (reference sequence). The V gene lost 5 bases and the J gene lost 5 bases, with 12 bases spanning the gap. The CDR3 consists of 14 residues. CDR3 DNA sequence: TGTGCCAGCAGCCTTGGAGGGGAAAATGAAAAACTGTTTTTT. Translating it yields CASSLGGENEKLFF.

This chain joins TRBV29-1 and TRBJ2-7, with 9 nucleotides matching TRBD1. CDR1 is SQVTM, CDR2 ANQGSEA, per germline. The CDR3 length is 16 residues. V trimming: 2 bases; J trimming: 4 bases; junction bases outside the gene matches: 12. The CDR3 bases are TGCAGCGTTGAAAAGGCGGGACAGGGAGGCGTGTACGAGCAGTACTTC. Residues: CSVEKAGQGGVYEQYF.